A selection of T cell receptor beta chains follows, all from one sample in a study of neoadjuvant anti-PD-1 for oral cavity cancer. The table came from immunoSEQ multiplex PCR; TCRdb's copy has only in-frame clones and leaves some out. The repertoire consists of approximately 42,000 clones, with about 76% occurring once and the leading ten covering around 5.1%. This specimen consisted of PBMCs, obtained after nivolumab (anti-PD-1) treatment. These TCRs come from a person aged 35-79 years with oral cavity squamous cell carcinoma. Each CDR3 is given with its conserved first and last residue. The D gene is left open where the match is weak. Expanded clones are given a class, and other clones once, few, many or no size at all.

clone size: .
D gene: TRBD2
J gene: TRBJ2-7
V gene: TRBV6-1
CDR3 DNA: TGTGCCAGCAGTGTGGCGGGGGACGGCTATGGGCAGTACTTC
CDR3 protein: CASSVAGDGYGQYF

clone size: once
D gene: TRBD1
J gene: TRBJ2-7
V gene: TRBV28
CDR3 DNA: TGTGCCAGCACCTCCGCCGGGACAGGGAAAAGGGTCGAGCAGTACTTC
CDR3 protein: CASTSAGTGKRVEQYF

clone size: .
D gene: TRBD1
J gene: TRBJ2-1
V gene: TRBV7-8
CDR3 DNA: TGTGCCAGCAGCCCCTCCCAGACAGGGGATGAGCAGTTCTTC
CDR3 protein: CASSPSQTGDEQFF

clone size: .
D gene: .
J gene: TRBJ2-3
V gene: TRBV29-1
CDR3 DNA: TGCAGCGTTCACGGCGCGGATACGCAGTATTTT
CDR3 protein: CSVHGADTQYF

clone size: .
D gene: .
J gene: TRBJ2-5
V gene: TRBV5-4
CDR3 DNA: TGTGCCAGCAGCTGGACCAAGGGGGAGGCGGAGACCCAGTACTTC
CDR3 protein: CASSWTKGEAETQYF

clone size: .
D gene: TRBD1
J gene: TRBJ2-3
V gene: TRBV27
CDR3 DNA: TGTGCCAGCAGACTCCGAGGACAGGGGGCGACAGATACGCAGTATTTT
CDR3 protein: CASRLRGQGATDTQYF

clone size: .
D gene: TRBD1
J gene: TRBJ1-5
V gene: TRBV2
CDR3 DNA: TGTGCCAGCCAAGACAGGGCCAATCAGCCCCAGCATTTT
CDR3 protein: CASQDRANQPQHF

clone size: .
D gene: TRBD1
J gene: TRBJ2-2
V gene: TRBV2
CDR3 DNA: TGTGCCAGCAGTCCCGGGACAGCGAACACCGGGGAGCTGTTTTTT
CDR3 protein: CASSPGTANTGELFF

clone size: .
D gene: .
J gene: TRBJ2-3
V gene: TRBV7-3
CDR3 DNA: TGTGCCAGCAGCTTAATCGGCTCACCGGCAGATACGCAGTATTTT
CDR3 protein: CASSLIGSPADTQYF

clone size: .
D gene: .
J gene: TRBJ1-1
V gene: TRBV6-5
CDR3 DNA: TGTGCCAGCGGACGACCGAACACTGAAGCTTTCTTT
CDR3 protein: CASGRPNTEAFF

clone size: .
D gene: TRBD1
J gene: TRBJ2-1
V gene: TRBV15
CDR3 DNA: TGTGCCACCAGCAGTCCGGGACAGGGCAAAAATGAGCAGTTCTTC
CDR3 protein: CATSSPGQGKNEQFF

clone size: .
D gene: TRBD2
J gene: TRBJ2-3
V gene: TRBV15
CDR3 DNA: TGTGCCACCAGCAGAGGGATAGCGGGAGGGCCGGGTACGCAGTATTTT
CDR3 protein: CATSRGIAGGPGTQYF

clone size: .
D gene: TRBD1
J gene: TRBJ1-5
V gene: TRBV15
CDR3 DNA: TGTGCCACCAGCAGAGATCATGACAGGGTAGAACAGCCCCAGCATTTT
CDR3 protein: CATSRDHDRVEQPQHF

clone size: .
D gene: .
J gene: TRBJ2-3
V gene: TRBV7-3
CDR3 DNA: TGTGCCAGCAGCTTAAAGCCCCACAGACTAGAGGAAGATACGCAGTATTTT
CDR3 protein: CASSLKPHRLEEDTQYF

clone size: .
D gene: TRBD1
J gene: TRBJ2-1
V gene: TRBV9
CDR3 DNA: TGTGCCAGCAGCGTAGTGGGACAGGGCCACGGTGAGCAGTTCTTC
CDR3 protein: CASSVVGQGHGEQFF

clone size: .
D gene: TRBD1
J gene: TRBJ2-7
V gene: TRBV28
CDR3 DNA: TGTGCCAGCAGTTTTATGGGACAGGGGAACGAGCAGTACTTC
CDR3 protein: CASSFMGQGNEQYF

clone size: .
D gene: .
J gene: TRBJ2-4
V gene: TRBV7-8
CDR3 DNA: TGTGCCAGCAGCTTAGTTATTACAGGAGCCAAAAACATTCAGTACTTC
CDR3 protein: CASSLVITGAKNIQYF

clone size: .
D gene: .
J gene: TRBJ1-5
V gene: TRBV28
CDR3 DNA: TGTGCCAGCAGAGGTGGGGGCGGGAGCAATCAGCCCCAGCATTTT
CDR3 protein: CASRGGGGSNQPQHF

clone size: few
D gene: .
J gene: TRBJ1-4
V gene: TRBV9
CDR3 DNA: TGTGCCAGCAGCCCCCATAGTACGGGGTTAGAGGAAAAACTGTTTTTT
CDR3 protein: CASSPHSTGLEEKLFF

clone size: .
D gene: .
J gene: TRBJ1-6
V gene: TRBV5-5
CDR3 DNA: TGTGCCAGCAGCTTGGACAGCCCAAATTCACCCCTCCACTTT
CDR3 protein: CASSLDSPNSPLHF

clone size: .
D gene: .
J gene: TRBJ2-7
V gene: TRBV18
CDR3 DNA: TGTGCCAGCTCACCCCGCGAGCGGAGCTCCTACGAGCAGTACTTC
CDR3 protein: CASSPRERSSYEQYF

clone size: .
D gene: TRBD2
J gene: TRBJ2-1
V gene: TRBV4-1
CDR3 DNA: TGCGCCAGCAGCTACTCGACTAGCGGGGGCCCCCCTGAGCAGTTCTTC
CDR3 protein: CASSYSTSGGPPEQFF